This T cell receptor (beta chain) is drawn from a study of shared clonotypes between healthy human individuals. Deletions cut 1 base from V and 5 bases from J, with 8 bases between. The CDR3 extends over 13 amino acids. Germline CDR1 is SGHDN and CDR2 is FVKESK. CD45RO-negative, CCR7-selected cells formed the naive CD8 fraction, which excluded terminally differentiated effector memory CD45RA+ cells. Method: immunoSEQ multiplex PCR; TCRdb's copy keeps in-frame clones and lacks some. The profile shows under 850,000 clones, roughly 92% of them singletons. The TCR sequence derives from a man between 25 and 39 years old in good health. Specimen: naive CD8+ T cells sorted from blood. The chain employs TRBV14 and TRBJ2-5; no clear D gene. The CDR3 loop reads CASSQATTETQYF. The DNA for the CDR3 is TGTGCCAGCAGCCAAGCGACAACCGAGACCCAGTACTTC. Variable domain in full (rest from reference TRBV14 and TRBJ2-5): EAGVTQFPSHSVIEKGQTVTLRCDPISGHDNLYWYRRVMGKEIKFLLHFVKESKQDESGMPNNRFLAERTGGTYSTLKVQPAELEDSGVYFCASSQATTETQYFGPGTRLLVL.